These 18 T cell receptor beta chains originate from one sample sequenced in a study of tissue T cells after allogeneic stem cell transplantation. The table came from immunoSEQ multiplex PCR; TCRdb's copy has only in-frame clones and leaves some out. This table has some 43,000 clones, about nine tenths appearing once. The sample in question was blood, obtained before transplantation. The receptors come from a woman aged 40-75 years who later had graft-versus-host disease after an allogeneic stem cell transplant.

This rearrangement joins TRBV30 to TRBJ2-3, with a possible D match to TRBD2 (5 bases). This CDR3 region has 14 residues. Germline CDR1 is GTSNPN and CDR2 is SVGIG (reference sequence). The V and J ends lost 4 bases and 5 bases respectively, with 16 bases between them. The chain's CDR3 is CAWTGPRRRDTQYF. CDR3 nucleotides: TGTGCCTGGACCGGGCCCCGGAGGAGAGATACGCAGTATTTT.

The V gene is TRBV5-8, the J gene TRBJ2-3; 7 bases are shared with TRBD2. CDR1 is SGHTS, CDR2 YDEGEE, per germline. Trimming took 2 bases from V and 7 from J; bases not matched to a gene: 7. This CDR3 has 14 residues. The chain's CDR3 is CASSLRGSGNTQYF. The DNA for the CDR3 is TGTGCCAGCAGCTTACGCGGGAGCGGAAATACGCAGTATTTT.

The chain is built from TRBV27 and TRBJ2-3; the match to TRBD2 covers 7 bases. The CDR3 runs 15 residues. V lost 7 bases to trimming and J lost 2 bases; unmatched junction nucleotides: 9. Germline V CDR1 and CDR2: MNHEY, SMNVEV (reference sequence). CDR3 sequence reads: CASNQRAGPTDTQYF. The CDR3, as DNA: TGTGCCAGCAACCAGAGAGCGGGACCCACAGATACGCAGTATTTT.

This chain uses TRBV3-1 (or the pseudogene TRBV3-2) with TRBJ2-2, with 7 nucleotides matching TRBD1. The CDR3 has 14 amino acids. CDR1 is LGHDT, CDR2 YNNKEL, per germline (reference sequence). V was clipped by 2 bases and J by 5 bases; unmatched bases: 2. The CDR3 protein is CASSQLQGTGELFF. The CDR3 region has the DNA TGTGCCAGCAGCCAACTACAGGGGACCGGGGAGCTGTTTTTT.

The chain couples TRBV14 to TRBJ2-3; D call uncertain. CDR3 length: 12 amino acids. V lost 4 bases to trimming and J lost 0 bases, with 2 bases between them. The germline gives CDR1 SGHDN, CDR2 FVKESK. The CDR3 sequence is CASSPSTDTQYF. The DNA for the CDR3 is TGTGCCAGCAGCCCTAGCACAGATACGCAGTATTTT.

The rearrangement uses TRBV13 and TRBJ1-1; no clear D gene. The CDR3 has 12 residues. CDR1 is PRHDT and CDR2 is FYEKMQ in the germline V gene (reference sequence). Trimming removed 4 bases from V and 2 bases from J, with 5 bases in between. CDR3 nucleotide sequence: TGTGCCAGCAGCTGGACTAACACTGAAGCTTTCTTT. This sequence encodes CASSWTNTEAFF.

The rearrangement links TRBV30 to TRBJ2-1, with D hard to call. Germline CDR1 reads GTSNPN; CDR2 reads SVGIG (reference sequence). V was pared by 2 bases and J by 0 bases, with 8 bases between. The length of the CDR3 is 14 residues. CDR3 DNA: TGTGCCTGGAGTACTACCGACTCCTACAATGAGCAGTTCTTC. It codes for CAWSTTDSYNEQFF.

The chain recombines TRBV30 with TRBJ2-1, with 9 bases identical to TRBD2. The CDR3 contains 14 residues. Trimming cost V 3 bases and J 4 bases; bases outside gene matches: 4. Germline values: CDR1 GTSNPN, CDR2 SVGIG (reference sequence). The CDR3 sequence is CAWSVLAGYNEQFF. CDR3 sequence (DNA): TGTGCCTGGAGCGTACTAGCGGGTTACAATGAGCAGTTCTTC.

V and J are TRBV6-1 and TRBJ2-1; 7 bases are a match to TRBD1. J lost 3 bases, V lost 4 bases, and 12 bases had no gene match. Germline V gene lookup returns CDR1 MNHNS and CDR2 SASEGT. There are 17 residues in the CDR3. The CDR3 sequence: CASSGREGAGGYNEQFF. The CDR3 coding sequence is TGTGCCAGCAGTGGACGTGAGGGGGCAGGGGGCTACAATGAGCAGTTCTTC.

The chain is built from TRBV6-5 and TRBJ1-3, with no clear D. CDR3 length equals 14 residues. Trimming pared 7 bases from V and 0 bases from J, leaving 10 bases between. The germline V gene encodes CDR1 MNHEY and CDR2 SVGAGI. As DNA, the CDR3 is TGTGCCAGCAAGGGCGGAAGCTCTGGAAACACCATATATTTT. Translating it yields CASKGGSSGNTIYF.

This clone is termed medium-sized. V usage is TRBV6-5 and J usage is TRBJ1-1; D unresolved. Germline assignment: CDR1 MNHEY and CDR2 SVGAGI. This CDR3 has 14 amino acids. V dropped 4 bases and J dropped 6 bases, with 15 bases sitting between them. The CDR3 protein is CASSSPGGRAEAFF. The CDR3 DNA follows: TGTGCCAGCAGTTCCCCGGGTGGACGGGCTGAAGCTTTCTTT.

V gene TRBV4-1 combines with J gene TRBJ2-5; 12 positions agree with TRBD2. Trimming cost V 0 bases and J 5 bases; bases outside gene matches: 13. The CDR3 has 19 residues. CDR1 is MGHRA, CDR2 YSYEKL, per germline. CDR3 in amino acids: CASSQEGAGTSGRGETQYF. In DNA form, the CDR3 reads TGCGCCAGCAGCCAAGAGGGGGCTGGGACTAGCGGGCGGGGGGAGACCCAGTACTTC.

Only a few counts were recorded for this clone. This sequence joins TRBV19 and TRBJ1-2; 7 bases agree with TRBD1. The CDR3 is 15 residues long. With 6 bases clipped from V and 5 bases from J, the junction kept 12 bases outside the gene matches. Germline V gene lookup returns CDR1 LNHDA and CDR2 SQIVND (reference sequence). CDR3 bases: TGTGCCAGTAGCTACTCCAGACTCAGGGGGTATGGCTACACCTTC. It yields the protein CASSYSRLRGYGYTF.

V gene TRBV7-2 combines with J gene TRBJ2-2; TRBD2 agrees at 8 bases. Trimming at V came to 4 bases and at J to 6 bases, leaving 7 bases not matched to a gene. The CDR3 spans 15 residues. Germline lookup yields CDR1 SGHTA and CDR2 FQGNSA. DNA for the CDR3: TGTGCCAGCAGCTCTCTACCGGGAGGGGCCGGGGAGCTGTTTTTT. As protein: CASSSLPGGAGELFF.

The gene calls are TRBV7-2 and TRBJ1-5; D is possibly TRBD1 (6 bases). V was clipped by 5 bases and J by 2 bases, with 7 bases between them. Germline V gene sequence: CDR1 SGHTA, CDR2 FQGNSA. This CDR3 comprises 13 residues. CDR3 region: CASSAGGNQPQHF. DNA of the CDR3: TGTGCCAGCAGCGCAGGGGGCAATCAGCCCCAGCATTTT.

This chain links TRBV9 with TRBJ2-3; TRBD1 matches at 7 bases. The junction had 1 base not matched to a gene; V was cut back by 2 bases and J by 4 bases. CDR1 and CDR2 from the germline V gene are SGDLS and YYNGEE. CDR3 length equals 13 residues. The CDR3 DNA sequence: TGTGCCAGCAGCGTGACAGGGTCAGATACGCAGTATTTT. Translation: CASSVTGSDTQYF.

J is TRBJ1-2 and V is TRBV7-9; 9 nucleotides line up with TRBD1. This CDR3 is built from 15 residues. Unmatched junction bases numbered 10, after V lost 4 bases and J lost 7 bases. From germline, CDR1 is SEHNR and CDR2 FQNEAQ (reference sequence). CDR3 DNA: TGTGCCAGCAGCTCTGACCGGGACAGGGTTTTTGGCTACACCTTC. Translated: CASSSDRDRVFGYTF.

This chain's CDR3 is CASSLGRSQSYGYTF. The CDR3 DNA reads TGTGCCAGCAGCTTAGGCCGGTCTCAGTCCTATGGCTACACCTTC. The chain couples TRBV11-2 to TRBJ1-2; D is ambiguous. Germline values: CDR1 SGHAT, CDR2 FQNNGV. The length of the CDR3 is 15 residues. V dropped 1 base and J dropped 4 bases, with 13 bases sitting between them.